This T cell receptor beta chain was observed in a study of OX40 agonist ivuxolimab in advanced cancers. The wider study: A history of anti-PD-1, anti-PD-L1 or anti-CTLA-4 therapy was acceptable, and over 30% had some.

Comments on this clone: What it recognizes is unknown.

V was pared by 0 bases and J by 5 bases, with 9 bases between. CDR3 size: 13 residues. CDR1 is SGHNT and CDR2 is YYREEE in the germline V gene (reference sequence). Individuals having autoimmune disease history or systemic immunosuppression were not enrolled. Profiling relied on immunoSEQ multiplex PCR, and the TCRdb table lists in-frame clones only, not all of them. The repertoire holds roughly 89,000 clones, with roughly 93% as singletons. Overall study results and limits: Fewer expanded clones were found on average in CD4+ than in CD8+ T cells.

Sequencing used CD4+ or CD8+ T cells sorted from blood, obtained in a trial of the OX40 agonist ivuxolimab. J is TRBJ2-7 and V is TRBV5-4; TRBD2 is a possible D gene (5 bases). The TCR sequence derives from an adult with an advanced solid tumor such as melanoma, head and neck, liver or kidney cancer. CDR3 bases: TGTGCCAGCAGCTTGGTTTCCGGGGACGAGCAGTACTTC. This encodes CASSLVSGDEQYF.